This T cell receptor (beta chain) was observed in a study of shared clonotypes between healthy human individuals (dated by TCRdb to the early 2020s). With regard to the full study: The cohort included three men and a couple of women between 18 and 49 years of age. For each donor, CD4 naive and CD4 memory were each run on three plates, CD8 naive on two plates, and CD8 memory on one plate. To estimate repertoire size and how much clonotype sharing occurs between individuals, the study deeply sequenced the blood TCR repertoires of a handful of healthy adults. Libraries were prepared and TCR repertoires were sequenced by different laboratories using diverse techniques, in order to increase sequencing depth and limit assay-specific biases. Between about 0.9 and 9 billion PBMCs per donor were obtained by leukapheresis.

CD8 naive samples were CD45RO-negative cells positively selected for CCR7, giving a CD45RA+CCR7+ population that excluded TemRA cells. The donors were healthy, HIV-negative adults who had no recently reported acute infections or vaccinations. All donors were Caucasian adults living in Nashville, Tennessee, USA. After blood collection by leukapheresis, PBMCs were isolated using Ficoll-Histopaque density gradient centrifugation and then cryopreserved in the vapor phase of liquid nitrogen. Purity and quantity of every magnetically sorted T cell population were checked by analytical flow cytometry. Genomic DNA was isolated from every sorted fraction and measured by UV absorbance on a Nanodrop 2000c. General findings and caveats noted by the study authors: Rarefaction of sorted-subset datasets indicated incomplete sequencing despite the large sequencing depth. Pairwise subsampling led to the expectation that sequencing depth would affect the degree of clonotype sharing among donors. About 5% of naive CD4, 3.5% of naive CD8, approximately 2% of memory CD4, and over 0.35% of memory CD8 clonotypes were shared across a handful of donors. Naive subsets generally had larger estimated clonotype richness than memory subsets did. Compared with non-shared clonotypes, the clonotypes found in all four sorted-subset donors had higher generation probabilities. Because the study included only a small number of donors, the genetic and exposure-history diversity represented was limited. Sampling was restricted to blood, and TCR repertoires in tissue are likely to differ from TCR repertoires in blood.

Measured from the cysteine to the phenylalanine, the CDR3 is 14 residues long. Only CDR3 DNA is held: 42 bases, read in frame from base 1. Trimming removed 4 bases from V and 1 base from J, leaving 11 bases between the germline ends. The CDR1 and CDR2 encoded by the germline V gene are SGDLS and YYNGEE. Using the deep immunoSEQ assay, multiplex PCR amplified TCR CDR3 regions from genomic DNA. Extracted genomic DNA from each cell subset was distributed evenly across all wells of several immunoSEQ 96-well plates, and each plate was treated as a replicate. For sorted subsets, about 200 ng genomic DNA, equal to 30,000 to 35,000 T cell genomes, was loaded into each replicate PCR. Purified libraries were quantified with a Qubit 3.0 fluorometer, sized on a Bioanalyzer 2100, and re-quantified with the KAPA Library Quantification kit. Every immunoSEQ 96-well plate was sequenced on a separate single-read 150-cycle Illumina NextSeq 550 flow cell. Under the source paper's analysis protocol: Because only junctional sequences without quality scores were contained in the immunoSEQ output, filtering matching that applied to full-length reads could not be performed. Sequences were annotated with PyIR, a Python wrapper for IgBLAST v1.9, and V/J genes and CDR3 were assigned using IMGT germline references. Reads with weak V/J assignments (E-value above 1e-6), missing CDR3, stop codons, out-of-frame junctions, or ambiguous translated residues were removed. V3J clonotypes were defined as sequences sharing the same inferred V gene, J gene, and CDR3 amino acid sequence. Percentage overlap between repertoires was computed as shared unique clonotypes divided by the size of the smaller repertoire. RTK rarefaction, the Chao1 estimator, and Recon v2.1 estimates of unobserved clonotypes were used to assess repertoire richness. Generation probabilities for all TCRbeta clonotypes obtained by the gDNA method from a handful of donors were computed using OLGA. This immuneACCESS table, as held by TCRdb, lists in-frame sequences with V and J called but not all clones. Of the missing ones, under half trace to an unresolved V gene in checked studies; the others have no known cause. V, J and clone size were drawn from that table, and D and trimming were deduced from the DNA. This sample gives approximately 1.9 million clones in total; around 93% of them show up just once. The ten largest clones add up to more than 1.5% of the sample.

About this clone: Which antigen it targets is not known. The record has no base qualities; no much larger clone is one base away.

Recombination joined TRBV9 with TRBJ1-1, with an unclear D gene assignment. Material for sequencing was naive CD8+ T cells from PBMCs. The cell subset or site tag for this specimen amounts to: CD45RA+CCR7+. The TCR was taken from a man between 18 and 35 years old in good health. Some clones in this sample may be carry-over from other donors' samples. Here is the DNA: TGTGCCAGCAGCTCAACCGGGTCGAACACTGAAGCTTTCTTT. This encodes CASSSTGSNTEAFF.